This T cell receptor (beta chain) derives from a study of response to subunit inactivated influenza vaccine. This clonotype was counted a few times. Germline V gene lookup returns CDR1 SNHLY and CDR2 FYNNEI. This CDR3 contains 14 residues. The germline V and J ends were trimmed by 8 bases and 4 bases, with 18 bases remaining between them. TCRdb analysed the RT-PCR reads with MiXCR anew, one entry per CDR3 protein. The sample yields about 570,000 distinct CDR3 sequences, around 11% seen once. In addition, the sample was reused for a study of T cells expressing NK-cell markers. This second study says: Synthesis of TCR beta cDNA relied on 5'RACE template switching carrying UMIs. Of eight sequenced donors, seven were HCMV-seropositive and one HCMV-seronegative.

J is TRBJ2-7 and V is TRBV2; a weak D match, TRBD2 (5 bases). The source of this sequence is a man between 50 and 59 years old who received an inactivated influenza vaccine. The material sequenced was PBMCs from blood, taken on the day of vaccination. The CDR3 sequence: CASGSGSQKYEQYF. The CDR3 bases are TGTGCCAGCGGATCGGGGAGTCAAAAATACGAGCAGTACTTC.